The clone carrying this TCR beta chain was recorded a few times. Antigen: not known. Every sample yielded at least 6.5 million isolated PBMCs. It was with a sample-barcoded 5' primer and a J-beta primer mix that a second PCR of about 7 to 12 cycles was run. One entry per CDR3 protein, called by TCRdb with MiXCR from the 5' RACE reads. Of approximately 940,000 distinct CDR3 sequences listed, roughly 52% were seen once; the top ten hold under 15%. The entry originates in a study of blood T cells in healthy people across ages. General study points: Bulk PBMC profiling left naive and antigen-experienced comparisons inconclusive. Per million T cells, TCR beta diversity dropped roughly linearly as age increased. CMV infection status of these donors was not known.

The sequence was obtained from a man aged 25-40 years in good health. Input material: blood.

CDR3 in DNA: TGCGCCAGCAGCCAAGAACAGGGGCCGCTAACTTTAAGCTCCTACAATGAGCAGTTCTTC. This gives the protein CASSQEQGPLTLSSYNEQFF. J is TRBJ2-1 and V is TRBV4-1; 7 nucleotides line up with TRBD1. V shed 0 bases, J shed 0 bases, and the junction held 14 bases outside the gene matches. CDR3 size: 20 residues. Germline CDR1 MGHRA, CDR2 YSYEKL.